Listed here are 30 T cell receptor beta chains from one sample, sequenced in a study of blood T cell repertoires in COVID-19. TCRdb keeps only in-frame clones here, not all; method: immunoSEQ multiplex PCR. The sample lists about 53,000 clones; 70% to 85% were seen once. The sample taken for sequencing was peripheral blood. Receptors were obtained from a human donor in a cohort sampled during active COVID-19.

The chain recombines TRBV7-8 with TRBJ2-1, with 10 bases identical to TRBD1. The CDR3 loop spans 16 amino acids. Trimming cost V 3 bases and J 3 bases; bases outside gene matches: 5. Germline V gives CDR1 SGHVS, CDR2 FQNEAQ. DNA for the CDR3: TGTGCCAGCAGCTTCCGGGACAGGGGCGTCTACAATGAGCAGTTCTTC. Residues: CASSFRDRGVYNEQFF.

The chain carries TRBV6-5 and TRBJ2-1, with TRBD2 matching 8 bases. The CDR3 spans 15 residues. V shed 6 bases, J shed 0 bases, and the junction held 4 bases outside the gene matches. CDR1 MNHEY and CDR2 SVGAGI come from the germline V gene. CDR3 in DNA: TGTGCCAGCAGACTAGCGGTAAACTCCTACAATGAGCAGTTCTTC. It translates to CASRLAVNSYNEQFF.

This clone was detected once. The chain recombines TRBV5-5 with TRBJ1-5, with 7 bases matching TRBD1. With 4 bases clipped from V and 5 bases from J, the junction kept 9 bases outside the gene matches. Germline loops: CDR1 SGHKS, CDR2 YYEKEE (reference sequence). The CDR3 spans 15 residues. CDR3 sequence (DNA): TGTGCCAGCAGCCCGGGGACAGACCCTTATCAGCCCCAGCATTTT. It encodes CASSPGTDPYQPQHF.

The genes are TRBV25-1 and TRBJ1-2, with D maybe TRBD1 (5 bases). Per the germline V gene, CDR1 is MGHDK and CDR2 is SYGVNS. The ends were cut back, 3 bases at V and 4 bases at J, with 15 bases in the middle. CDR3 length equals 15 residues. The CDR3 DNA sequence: TGTGCCAGCAGTGACGGTGGGGGGGGAAGCTATGGCTACACCTTC. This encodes CASSDGGGGSYGYTF.

The CDR3 sequence: CATMGGGNYGYTF. DNA for the CDR3: TGTGCCACCATGGGGGGGGGTAACTATGGCTACACCTTC. The chain recombines TRBV28 with TRBJ1-2; a possible D gene is TRBD1 (5 bases). Trimming shortened V by 10 bases and J by 1 base, and 13 bases separated the two germline ends. Germline-derived CDR1 and CDR2 are MDHEN and SYDVKM. This CDR3 comprises 13 residues.

CDR3 protein: CASSQDLSGPEDTQYF. CDR3 in DNA: TGTGCCAGCAGCCAAGATCTGAGTGGGCCCGAAGATACGCAGTATTTT. The rearrangement uses TRBV3-1 (or the pseudogene TRBV3-2) and TRBJ2-3; D gene unclear. Trimming removed 0 bases from V and 5 bases from J, with 15 bases in between. The CDR3 is made up of 16 amino acids. Germline CDR1 reads LGHDT; CDR2 reads YNNKEL (reference sequence).

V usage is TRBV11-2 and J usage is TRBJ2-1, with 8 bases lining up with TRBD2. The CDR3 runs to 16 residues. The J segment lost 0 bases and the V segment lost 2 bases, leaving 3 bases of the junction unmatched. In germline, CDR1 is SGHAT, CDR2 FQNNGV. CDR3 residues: CASSLPSGSSYNEQFF. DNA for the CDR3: TGTGCCAGCAGCTTACCGAGCGGGAGCTCCTACAATGAGCAGTTCTTC.

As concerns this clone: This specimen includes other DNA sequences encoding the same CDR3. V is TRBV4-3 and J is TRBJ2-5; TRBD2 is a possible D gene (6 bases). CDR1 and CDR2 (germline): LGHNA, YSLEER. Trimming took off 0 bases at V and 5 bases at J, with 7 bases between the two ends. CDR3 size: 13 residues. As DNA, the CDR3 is TGCGCCAGCAGCCAAGATCGGGGGGAGACCCAGTACTTC. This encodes CASSQDRGETQYF.

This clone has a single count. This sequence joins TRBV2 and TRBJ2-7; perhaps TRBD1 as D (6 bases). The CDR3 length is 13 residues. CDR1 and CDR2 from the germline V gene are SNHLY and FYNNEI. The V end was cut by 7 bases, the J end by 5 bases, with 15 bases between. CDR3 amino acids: CASKETGADEQYF. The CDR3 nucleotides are TGTGCCAGCAAAGAGACAGGTGCGGACGAGCAGTACTTC.

DNA for the CDR3: TGTGCCAGCAGTTTCGCCTCGCAGTTTGAGCAGTTCTTC. Residues: CASSFASQFEQFF. This chain joins TRBV27 and TRBJ2-1; no clear D gene. Trimming shortened V by 3 bases and J by 9 bases, and 12 bases separated the two germline ends. Germline V CDR1 and CDR2: MNHEY, SMNVEV (reference sequence). The CDR3 contains 13 residues.

CDR3 protein: CASSRDDRGENIQYF. CDR3 DNA sequence: TGCGCCAGCAGCCGGGATGACAGGGGGGAAAACATTCAGTACTTC. This chain uses TRBV4-1 with TRBJ2-4; TRBD1 aligns across 9 bases. There are 15 residues in the CDR3. Germline CDR1 MGHRA, CDR2 YSYEKL. J lost 5 bases, V lost 4 bases, and 6 bases had no gene match.

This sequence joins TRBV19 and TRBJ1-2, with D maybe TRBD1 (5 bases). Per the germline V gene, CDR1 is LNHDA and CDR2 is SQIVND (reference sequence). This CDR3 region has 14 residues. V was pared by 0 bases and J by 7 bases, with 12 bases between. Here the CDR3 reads CASSIDRRGAGYTF. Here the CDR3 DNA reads TGTGCCAGTAGTATAGATCGTAGGGGTGCTGGCTACACCTTC.

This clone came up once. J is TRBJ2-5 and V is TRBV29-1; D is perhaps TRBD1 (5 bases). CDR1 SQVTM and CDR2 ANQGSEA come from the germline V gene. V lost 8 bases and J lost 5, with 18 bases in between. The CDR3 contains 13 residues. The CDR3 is CSTSADIGETQYF. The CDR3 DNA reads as TGCAGCACCTCGGCGGACATCGGGGAGACCCAGTACTTC.

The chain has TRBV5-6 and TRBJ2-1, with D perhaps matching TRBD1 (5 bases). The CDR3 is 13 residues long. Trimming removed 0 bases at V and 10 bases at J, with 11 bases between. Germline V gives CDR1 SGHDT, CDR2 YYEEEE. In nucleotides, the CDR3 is TGTGCCAGCAGCTTGGAATGGGGCGGCGAGCAGTTCTTC. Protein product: CASSLEWGGEQFF. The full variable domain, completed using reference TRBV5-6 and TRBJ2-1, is DAGVTQSPTHLIKTRGQQVTLRCSPKSGHDTVSWYQQALGQGPQFIFQYYEEEERQRGNFPDRFSGHQFPNYSSELNVNALLLGDSALYLCASSLEWGGEQFFGPGTRLTVL.

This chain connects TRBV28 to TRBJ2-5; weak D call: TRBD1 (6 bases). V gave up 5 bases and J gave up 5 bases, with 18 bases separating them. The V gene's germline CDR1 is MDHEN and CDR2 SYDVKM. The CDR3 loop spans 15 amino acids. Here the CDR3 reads CASSRRIQGRETQYF. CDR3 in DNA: TGTGCCAGCAGTCGACGGATACAGGGAAGGGAGACCCAGTACTTC.

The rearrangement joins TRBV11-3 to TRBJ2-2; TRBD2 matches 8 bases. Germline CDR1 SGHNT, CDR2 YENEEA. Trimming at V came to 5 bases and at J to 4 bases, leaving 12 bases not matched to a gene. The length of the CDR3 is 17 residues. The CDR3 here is CASSQTPAGGFTGELFF. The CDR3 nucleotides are TGTGCCAGCAGCCAAACCCCCGCGGGGGGCTTCACCGGGGAGCTGTTTTTT.

The DNA for the CDR3 is TGTGCCAGTGGGCTAGCGGGGGGGCTTGGCACAGATACGCAGTATTTT. It specifies CASGLAGGLGTDTQYF. The rearrangement joins TRBV7-3 to TRBJ2-3; 12 bases fit TRBD2. The V and J ends lost 9 bases and 1 base, in that order; junction bases with no gene match: 8. The length of the CDR3 is 16 residues. Germline CDR1 is SGHTA and CDR2 is FQGTGA. The variable domain in full, completed from reference TRBV7-3 and TRBJ2-3, reads GAGVSQTPSNKVTEKGKYVELRCDPISGHTALYWYRQSLGQGPEFLIYFQGTGAADDSGLPNDRFFAVRPEGSVSTLKIQRTERGDSAVYLCASGLAGGLGTDTQYFGPGTRLTVL.

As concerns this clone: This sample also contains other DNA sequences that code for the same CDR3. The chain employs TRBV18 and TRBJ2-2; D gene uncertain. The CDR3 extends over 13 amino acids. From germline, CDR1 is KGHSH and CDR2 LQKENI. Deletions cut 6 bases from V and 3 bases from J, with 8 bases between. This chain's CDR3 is CASSPSHTGELFF. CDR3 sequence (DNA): TGTGCCAGCTCCCCGAGCCACACCGGGGAGCTGTTTTTT.

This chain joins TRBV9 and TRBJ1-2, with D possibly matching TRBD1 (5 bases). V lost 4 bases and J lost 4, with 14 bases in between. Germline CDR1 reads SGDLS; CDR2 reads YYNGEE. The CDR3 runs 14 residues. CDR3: CASSPRQTIYGYTF. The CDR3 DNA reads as TGTGCCAGCAGCCCCCGACAGACCATCTATGGCTACACCTTC.

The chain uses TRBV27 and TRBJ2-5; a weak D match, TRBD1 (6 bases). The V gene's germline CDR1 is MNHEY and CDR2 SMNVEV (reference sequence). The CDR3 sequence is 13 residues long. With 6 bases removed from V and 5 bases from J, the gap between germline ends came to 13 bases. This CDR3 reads CASRPRGHETQYF. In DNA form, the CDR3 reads TGTGCCAGCAGGCCCAGGGGTCATGAGACCCAGTACTTC.

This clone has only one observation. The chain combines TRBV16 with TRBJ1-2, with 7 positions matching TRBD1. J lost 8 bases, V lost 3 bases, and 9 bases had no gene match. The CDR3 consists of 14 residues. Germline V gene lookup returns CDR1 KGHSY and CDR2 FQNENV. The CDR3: CASSHSDRVDGYTF. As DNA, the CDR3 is TGTGCCAGCAGCCATTCCGACAGGGTGGACGGCTACACCTTC. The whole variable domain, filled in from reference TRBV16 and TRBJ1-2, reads GEEVAQTPKHLVRGEGQKAKLYCAPIKGHSYVFWYQQVLKNEFKFLISFQNENVFDETGMPKERFSAKCLPNSPCSLEIQATKLEDSAVYFCASSHSDRVDGYTFGSGTRLTVV.

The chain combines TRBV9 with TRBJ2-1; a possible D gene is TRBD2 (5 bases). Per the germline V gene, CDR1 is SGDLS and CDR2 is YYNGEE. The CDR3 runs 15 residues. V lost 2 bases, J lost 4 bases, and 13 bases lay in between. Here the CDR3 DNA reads TGTGCCAGCAGCGTGACTATAGTGGAGTACAATGAGCAGTTCTTC. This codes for CASSVTIVEYNEQFF.

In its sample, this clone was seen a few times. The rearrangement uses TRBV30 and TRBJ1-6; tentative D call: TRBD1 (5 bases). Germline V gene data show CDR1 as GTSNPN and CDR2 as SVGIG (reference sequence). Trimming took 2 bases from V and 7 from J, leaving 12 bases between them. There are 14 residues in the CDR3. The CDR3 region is CAWSITGGNSPLHF. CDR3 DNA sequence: TGTGCCTGGAGTATCACTGGGGGGAATTCACCCCTCCACTTT.

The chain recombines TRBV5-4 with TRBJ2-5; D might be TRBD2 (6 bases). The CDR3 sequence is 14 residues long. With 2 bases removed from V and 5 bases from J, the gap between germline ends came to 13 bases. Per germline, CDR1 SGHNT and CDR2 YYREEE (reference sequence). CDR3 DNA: TGTGCCAGCAGCTTCTACGGGAGAAGGGAGACCCAGTACTTC. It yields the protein CASSFYGRRETQYF.

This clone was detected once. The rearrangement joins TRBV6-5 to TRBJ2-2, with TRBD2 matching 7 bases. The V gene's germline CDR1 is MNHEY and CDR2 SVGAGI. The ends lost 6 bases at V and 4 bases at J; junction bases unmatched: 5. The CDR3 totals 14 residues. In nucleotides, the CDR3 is TGTGCCAGCAGAACGGGGGGTATCACCGGGGAGCTGTTTTTT. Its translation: CASRTGGITGELFF.

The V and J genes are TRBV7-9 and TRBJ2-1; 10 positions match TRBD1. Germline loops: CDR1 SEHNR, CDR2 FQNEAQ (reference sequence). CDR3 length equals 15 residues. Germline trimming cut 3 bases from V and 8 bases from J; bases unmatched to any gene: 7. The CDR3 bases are TGTGCCAGCAGCTTCTCGACGACAGGGGGCTATGAGCAGTTCTTC. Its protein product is CASSFSTTGGYEQFF.

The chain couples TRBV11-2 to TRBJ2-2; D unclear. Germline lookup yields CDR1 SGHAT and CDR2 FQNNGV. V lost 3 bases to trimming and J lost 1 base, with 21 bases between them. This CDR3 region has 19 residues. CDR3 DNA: TGTGCCAGCAGCTTTTATTCTGGTGCGGAGACGGTGAACACCGGGGAGCTGTTTTTT. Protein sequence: CASSFYSGAETVNTGELFF.

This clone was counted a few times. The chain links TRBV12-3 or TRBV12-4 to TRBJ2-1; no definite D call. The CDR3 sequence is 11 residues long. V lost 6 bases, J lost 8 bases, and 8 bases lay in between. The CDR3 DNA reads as TGTGCCAGCAGCCTCTTCGATGAGCAGTTCTTC. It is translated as CASSLFDEQFF.

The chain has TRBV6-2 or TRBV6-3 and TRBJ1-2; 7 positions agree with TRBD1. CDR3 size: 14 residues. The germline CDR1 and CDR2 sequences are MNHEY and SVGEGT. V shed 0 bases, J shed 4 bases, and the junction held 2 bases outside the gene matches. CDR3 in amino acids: CASSYSGQSYGYTF. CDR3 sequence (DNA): TGTGCCAGCAGTTACTCGGGACAGTCCTATGGCTACACCTTC.

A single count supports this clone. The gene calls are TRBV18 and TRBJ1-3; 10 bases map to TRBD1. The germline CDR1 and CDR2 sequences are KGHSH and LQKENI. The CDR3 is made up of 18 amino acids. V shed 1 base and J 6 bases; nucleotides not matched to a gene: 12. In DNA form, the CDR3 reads TGTGCCAGCTCACCACTGCTCCCGGGACAGGGGTACGAAAACACCATATATTTT. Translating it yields CASSPLLPGQGYENTIYF.